Listed below are T cell receptor beta chains from one sample, sequenced in a study of cytomegalovirus exposure and HLA in healthy donors. Produced via immunoSEQ multiplex PCR; TCRdb's table is partial and in-frame only. The data contain tens of thousands of clones, about 84% of them singletons. Sequencing used PBMCs. The receptor source for this set is a female donor in good health and CMV-seronegative. Each CDR3 is given with its conserved first and last residue. The D gene is left open where the match is weak. Only some rows state a clone size, as once, few, many or a class for expanded clones.

V	J	D	size	DNA	CDR3
TRBV4-2	TRBJ2-7	TRBD2	-	TGTGCCAGCAGCCAAGCCCCAACCGGATCCGGGGGGAGGAGCCACGAGCAGTACTTC	CASSQAPTGSGGRSHEQYF
TRBV7-8	TRBJ1-3	-	once	TGTGCCAGCAGCTCCTACTCTGGAAACACCATATATTTT	CASSSYSGNTIYF
TRBV4-3	TRBJ2-7	-	-	TGCGCCAGCAGCCAAGATCCCCAGGGAGGCCCCTACGAGCAGTACTTC	CASSQDPQGGPYEQYF
TRBV7-9	TRBJ1-2	-	-	TGTGCCAGCAGCCTGGTGGGGGCAGCCTATGGCTACACCTTC	CASSLVGAAYGYTF
TRBV11-2	TRBJ1-2	TRBD1	once	TGTGCCAGCTTTGGACAGGGGGACTATGGCTACACCTTC	CASFGQGDYGYTF
TRBV4-3	TRBJ1-6	TRBD1	-	TGCGCCAGCAGCCAAGGGGTGACAGGGGCCTATAATTCACCCCTCCACTTT	CASSQGVTGAYNSPLHF
TRBV5-6	TRBJ2-2	-	-	TGTGCCAGCAGCTTGGCCGGGCGGGTGAACACCGGGGAGCTGTTTTTT	CASSLAGRVNTGELFF
TRBV7-2	TRBJ2-7	TRBD2	once	TGTGCCAGCAGCCCGACTAGCGGGCCCACTCCCTACGAGCAGTACTTC	CASSPTSGPTPYEQYF
TRBV7-2	TRBJ1-5	TRBD1	few	TGTGCCAGCAGCTTAGGAGAGGGGGCAGGTAATCAGCCCCAGCATTTT	CASSLGEGAGNQPQHF
TRBV6-5	TRBJ2-1	-	-	TGTGCCAGCAGAAGACTAGGGAAAAGTGAGCAGTTCTTC	CASRRLGKSEQFF
TRBV12-5	TRBJ2-5	TRBD2	-	TGTGCTAGTGGTCCCATTGGTAGCGGGGGAGGGAAGGAGACCCAGTACTTC	CASGPIGSGGGKETQYF
TRBV7-9	TRBJ1-4	TRBD1	-	TGTGCCAGCAGCCCCCGACAGGGGGCCGGTGAAAAACTGTTTTTT	CASSPRQGAGEKLFF
TRBV5-4	TRBJ2-1	TRBD1	-	TGTGCCAGCAGCTTAGGGCAGGGGGTCTGGAATGAGCAGTTCTTC	CASSLGQGVWNEQFF
TRBV19	TRBJ1-1	-	-	TGTGCCAGTAGTATTGGCAGGGCAATAACTGAAGCTTTCTTT	CASSIGRAITEAFF
TRBV6-5	TRBJ1-2	-	-	TGTGCCAGCAGGAGTAGTGCTAACTATGGCTACACCTTC	CASRSSANYGYTF
TRBV7-2	TRBJ2-3	TRBD2	-	TGTGCCAGCAGCTCCGGGGGGGGTCTAGATACGCAGTATTTT	CASSSGGGLDTQYF
TRBV7-3	TRBJ2-6	-	-	TGTGCCAGCAGCGCGAGAGGCTCTGGGGCCAACGTCCTGACTTTC	CASSARGSGANVLTF
TRBV28	TRBJ2-5	TRBD1	-	TGTGCTGTCGGGACAGAAGAGACCCAGTACTTC	CAVGTEETQYF
TRBV19	TRBJ1-5	-	-	TGTGCCAGTAGTAAGAAGTCGGGGGATCAGCCCCAGCATTTT	CASSKKSGDQPQHF
TRBV5-1	TRBJ1-2	-	-	TGCGCCAGCAGCTTCGTTGGGGGGGACTATGGCTACACCTTC	CASSFVGGDYGYTF
TRBV2	TRBJ1-5	-	-	TGTGCCAGCAGAAGAGGCAATCAGCCCCAGCATTTT	CASRRGNQPQHF
TRBV29-1	TRBJ2-1	TRBD2	-	TGCAGCGTTCTCGCGACTAGCGGATTCCGCTCCTACAATGAGCAGTTCTTC	CSVLATSGFRSYNEQFF
TRBV19	TRBJ1-5	TRBD1	-	TGTGCCAGTTTGCCCAGGGGGTTGTTGGGACAGCCCCAGCATTTT	CASLPRGLLGQPQHF
TRBV6-6	TRBJ1-2	-	-	TGTGCCAGCAGTTACGACAGCCCTCGAGATGGCTACACCTTC	CASSYDSPRDGYTF
TRBV7-6	TRBJ2-3	TRBD1	once	TGTGCCAGCAGCCTGGGACAGTGGCGGGTCACAGATACGCAGTATTTT	CASSLGQWRVTDTQYF
TRBV18	TRBJ1-2	TRBD1	-	TGTGCCAGCTCACCACCGGGACAGAACTATGGCTACACCTTC	CASSPPGQNYGYTF
TRBV5-6	TRBJ2-7	-	few	TGTGCCAGCAGCTTGTCGGTGCATTACGAGCAGTACTTC	CASSLSVHYEQYF
TRBV5-1	TRBJ2-3	TRBD1	-	TGCGCCAGCAGCTCGAATCTCGGGACAGGGGACTATCATACGCAGTATTTT	CASSSNLGTGDYHTQYF
TRBV11-3	TRBJ2-3	-	-	TGTGCCAGCAGCTTAGGAGGGGGAGAAACAGATACGCAGTATTTT	CASSLGGGETDTQYF
TRBV27	TRBJ1-2	-	-	TGTGCCAGCAGTTTTTCGACGGACTCCTATGGCTACACCTTC	CASSFSTDSYGYTF
TRBV5-1	TRBJ1-4	TRBD1	few	TGCGCCAGCAGCTTCCAGGGGGCAAATGAAAAACTGTTTTTT	CASSFQGANEKLFF
TRBV14	TRBJ2-5	-	once	TGTGCCAGCAGCCAAGACGTGGGCAGCCAAGAGACCCAGTACTTC	CASSQDVGSQETQYF
TRBV6-5	TRBJ1-2	-	-	TGTGCCAGCAGTTCCTGGGAAGTGGGAGACTATGGCTACACCTTC	CASSSWEVGDYGYTF
TRBV5-1	TRBJ1-2	-	-	TGCGCCAGCAGCTTTCGGGATACTAACTATGGCTACACCTTC	CASSFRDTNYGYTF
TRBV5-1	TRBJ1-4	TRBD1	-	TGCGCCAGCAGCTCTACAGACAGGGAGAATGAAAAACTGTTTTTT	CASSSTDRENEKLFF
TRBV5-4	TRBJ2-5	-	-	TGTGCCAGCAGCTTGGAGGTGACAGCCCAAGAGACCCAGTACTTC	CASSLEVTAQETQYF
TRBV6-6	TRBJ1-4	TRBD1	few	TGTGCCAGCAGCGACCGCACAGGGGCAAGGGAAAAACTGTTTTTT	CASSDRTGAREKLFF
TRBV19	TRBJ2-3	TRBD2	-	TGTGCCAGTAGAAGGGCGGGGGGCGTGGATACGCAGTATTTT	CASRRAGGVDTQYF
TRBV7-2	TRBJ1-2	TRBD1	-	TGTGCCAGCAGCTTAGCCGGGACAGGGGTCAATGGCTACACCTTC	CASSLAGTGVNGYTF
TRBV6-4	TRBJ2-3	TRBD2	-	TGTGCCAGCAGTGAAGCGGGGGGGACAGATACGCAGTATTTT	CASSEAGGTDTQYF
TRBV4-2	TRBJ1-1	-	-	TGTGCCAGCAGCTCAGAGCCCGAGCTTGCGGGCCTCGAAGCTTTCTTT	CASSSEPELAGLEAFF
TRBV9	TRBJ2-3	TRBD2	-	TGTGCCAGCAGCCTCGGACTAGCGGGGGCCGGCACAGATACGCAGTATTTT	CASSLGLAGAGTDTQYF
TRBV7-6	TRBJ2-4	TRBD2	once	TGTGCCAGCAGCCCGGCGACGGTGGGGGGGGTAGCTGCCAAAAACATTCAGTACTTC	CASSPATVGGVAAKNIQYF
TRBV5-4	TRBJ1-2	TRBD1	-	TGTGCCAGCAGCCTGACTTTAACAGGGGCCAACTATGGCTACACCTTC	CASSLTLTGANYGYTF
TRBV18	TRBJ2-7	TRBD1	-	TGTGCCAGCTCACCGGCGGGACAGGGCTACGAGCAGTACTTC	CASSPAGQGYEQYF
TRBV2	TRBJ2-1	-	-	TGTGCCAGCGACCCGGGGTGGGGTGAGCAGTTCTTC	CASDPGWGEQFF
TRBV19	TRBJ2-7	TRBD1	-	TGTGCCAGTAGTCGGGACAGGGCGTACGAGCAGTACTTC	CASSRDRAYEQYF
TRBV7-8	TRBJ2-5	-	-	TGTGCCAGCAGCCCCAGGGTTGGTGAGCAGTACTTC	CASSPRVGEQYF
TRBV7-2	TRBJ1-2	-	once	TGTGCCAGCAGCTTGCAGAACTATGGCTACACCTTC	CASSLQNYGYTF
TRBV4-2	TRBJ1-1	TRBD1	-	TGTGCCAGCAGCCCCCGACAGGGCGGTACTGAAGCTTTCTTT	CASSPRQGGTEAFF
TRBV9	TRBJ1-1	-	-	TGTGCCAGCAGCGTAGATATAGGGAGGGAGGGAACTGAAGCTTTCTTT	CASSVDIGREGTEAFF
TRBV5-1	TRBJ2-3	-	-	TGCGCCAGCAGCCCCTCGGCAGATACGCAGTATTTT	CASSPSADTQYF
TRBV2	TRBJ1-5	-	once	TGTGCCAGCGGACAGCATAGCAATCAGCCCCAGCATTTT	CASGQHSNQPQHF
TRBV4-1	TRBJ2-3	TRBD2	-	TGCGCCAGCAGCCAAGGCACCGGACTAGCGGGGGGTACAGATACGCAGTATTTT	CASSQGTGLAGGTDTQYF
TRBV5-6	TRBJ2-4	TRBD2	few	TGTGCCAGCAGCTTGGTACACAGCGGGGGGGAGATAGCCAAAAACATTCAGTACTTC	CASSLVHSGGEIAKNIQYF